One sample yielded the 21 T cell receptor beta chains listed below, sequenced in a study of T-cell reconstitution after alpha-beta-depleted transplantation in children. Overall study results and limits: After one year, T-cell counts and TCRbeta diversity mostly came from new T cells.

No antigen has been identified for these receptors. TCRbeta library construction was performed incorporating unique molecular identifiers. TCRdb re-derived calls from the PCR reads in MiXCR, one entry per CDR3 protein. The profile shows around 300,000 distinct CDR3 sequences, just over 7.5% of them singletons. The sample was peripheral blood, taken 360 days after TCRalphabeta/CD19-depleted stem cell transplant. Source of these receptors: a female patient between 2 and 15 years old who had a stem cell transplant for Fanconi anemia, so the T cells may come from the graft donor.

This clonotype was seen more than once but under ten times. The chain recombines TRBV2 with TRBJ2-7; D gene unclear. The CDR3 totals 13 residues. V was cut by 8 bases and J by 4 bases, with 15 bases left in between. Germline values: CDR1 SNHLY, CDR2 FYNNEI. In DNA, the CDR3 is TGTGCCAGCCAGAGGCGGTCTCCATACGAGCAGTACTTC. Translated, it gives CASQRRSPYEQYF. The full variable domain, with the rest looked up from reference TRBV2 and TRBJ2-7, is EPEVTQTPSHQVTQMGQEVILRCVPISNHLYFYWYRQILGQKVEFLVSFYNNEISEKSEIFDDQFSVERPDGSNFTLKIRSTKLEDSAMYFCASQRRSPYEQYFGPGTRLTVT.

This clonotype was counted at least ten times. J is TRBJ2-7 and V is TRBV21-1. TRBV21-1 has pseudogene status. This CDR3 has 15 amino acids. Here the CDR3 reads CASTSNDRRYYEQYV. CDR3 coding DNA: TGTGCCAGCACCTCAAATGACCGCCGCTACTACGAGCAGTACGTC.

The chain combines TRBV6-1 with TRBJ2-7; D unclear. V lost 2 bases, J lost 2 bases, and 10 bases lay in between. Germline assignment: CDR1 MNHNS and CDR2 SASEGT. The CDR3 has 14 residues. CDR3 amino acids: CASSELGGTYEQYF. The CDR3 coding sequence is TGTGCCAGCAGTGAATTGGGCGGAACCTACGAGCAGTACTTC.

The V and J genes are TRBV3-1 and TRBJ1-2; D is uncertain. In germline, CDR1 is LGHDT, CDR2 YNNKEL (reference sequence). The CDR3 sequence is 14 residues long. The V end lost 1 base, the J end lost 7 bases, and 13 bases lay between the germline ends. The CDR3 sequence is CASSQGASLAGYTF. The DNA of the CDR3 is TGTGCCAGCAGCCAAGGGGCGAGTTTAGCTGGCTACACCTTC. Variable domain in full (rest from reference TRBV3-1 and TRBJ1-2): DTAVSQTPKYLVTQMGNDKSIKCEQNLGHDTMYWYKQDSKKFLKIMFSYNNKELIINETVPNRFSPKSPDKAHLNLHINSLELGDSAVYFCASSQGASLAGYTFGSGTRLTVV.

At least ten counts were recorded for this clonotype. The CDR3 DNA reads TGTGCCAGCAGTCCGGGACAGGGCACAGATACGCAGTATTTT. Its translation is CASSPGQGTDTQYF. The rearrangement uses TRBV18 and TRBJ2-3; TRBD1 matches at 8 bases. Germline V gene lookup returns CDR1 KGHSH and CDR2 LQKENI. This CDR3 region has 14 residues. The V segment lost 8 bases and the J segment 1 base; nucleotides outside the gene matches: 5.

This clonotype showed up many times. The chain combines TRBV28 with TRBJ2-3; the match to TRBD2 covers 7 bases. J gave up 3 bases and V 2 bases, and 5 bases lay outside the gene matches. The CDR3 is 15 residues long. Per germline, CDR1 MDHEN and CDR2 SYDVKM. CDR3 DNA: TGTGCCAGCAGTTTAAGCGGGACTTGGACAGATACGCAGTATTTT. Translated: CASSLSGTWTDTQYF.

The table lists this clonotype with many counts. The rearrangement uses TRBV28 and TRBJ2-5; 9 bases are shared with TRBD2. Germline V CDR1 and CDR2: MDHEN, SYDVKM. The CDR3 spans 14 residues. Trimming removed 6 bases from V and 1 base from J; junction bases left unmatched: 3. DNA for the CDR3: TGTGCCAGCAGCTTGCGGGGGGGCCAAGAGACCCAGTACTTC. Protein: CASSLRGGQETQYF.

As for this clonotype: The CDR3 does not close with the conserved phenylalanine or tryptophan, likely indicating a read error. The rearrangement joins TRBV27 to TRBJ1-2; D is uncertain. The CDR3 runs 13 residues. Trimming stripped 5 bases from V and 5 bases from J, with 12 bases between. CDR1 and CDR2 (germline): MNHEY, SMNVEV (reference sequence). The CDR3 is CASSPLRTYGYTI. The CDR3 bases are TGTGCCAGCAGTCCCCTCCGAACATATGGCTACACCATC.

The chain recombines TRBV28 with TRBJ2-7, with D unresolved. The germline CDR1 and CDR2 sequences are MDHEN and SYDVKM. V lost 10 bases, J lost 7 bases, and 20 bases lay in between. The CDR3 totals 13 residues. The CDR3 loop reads CATFRSPLGEQYF. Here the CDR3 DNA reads TGTGCCACCTTCAGGAGCCCCCTCGGGGAGCAGTACTTC.

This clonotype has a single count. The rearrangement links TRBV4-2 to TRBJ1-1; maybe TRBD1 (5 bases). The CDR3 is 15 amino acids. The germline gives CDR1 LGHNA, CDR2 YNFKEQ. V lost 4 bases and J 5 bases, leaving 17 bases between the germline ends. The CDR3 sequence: CASSPGARVSTEAFF. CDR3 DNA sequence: TGTGCCAGCAGCCCCGGGGCGAGGGTATCGACTGAAGCTTTCTTT.

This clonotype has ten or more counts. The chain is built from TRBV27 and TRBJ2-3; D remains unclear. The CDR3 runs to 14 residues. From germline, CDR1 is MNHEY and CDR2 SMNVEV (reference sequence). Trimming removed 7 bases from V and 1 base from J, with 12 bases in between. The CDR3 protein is CASTQRRGTDTQYF. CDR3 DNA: TGTGCCAGCACCCAGCGTCGGGGCACAGATACGCAGTATTTT.

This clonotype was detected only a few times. In DNA, the CDR3 is TGTGCCAGCAGTTACCAAACTAGCGGGGACCTCTACAATGAGCAGTTCTTC. Residues: CASSYQTSGDLYNEQFF. J is TRBJ2-1 and V is TRBV6-2 or TRBV6-3, with 10 bases fitting TRBD2. The V gene end was trimmed by 2 bases and the J gene end by 3 bases; junction bases not matched to a gene: 7. Germline values: CDR1 MNHEY, CDR2 SVGEGT. This CDR3 region has 17 residues.

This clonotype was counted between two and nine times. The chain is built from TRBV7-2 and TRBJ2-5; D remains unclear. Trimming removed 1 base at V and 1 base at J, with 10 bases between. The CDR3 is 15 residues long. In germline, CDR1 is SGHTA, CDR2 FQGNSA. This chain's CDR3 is CASSLGAIPQETQYF. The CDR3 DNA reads TGTGCCAGCAGCTTAGGGGCGATCCCCCAAGAGACCCAGTACTTC.

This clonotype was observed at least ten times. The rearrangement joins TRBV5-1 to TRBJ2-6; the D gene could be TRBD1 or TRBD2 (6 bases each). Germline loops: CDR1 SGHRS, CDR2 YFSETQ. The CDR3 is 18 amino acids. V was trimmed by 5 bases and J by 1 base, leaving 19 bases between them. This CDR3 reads CASRFGGQARSGANVLTF. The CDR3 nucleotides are TGCGCCAGCAGATTTGGGGGGCAAGCTCGGTCTGGGGCCAACGTCCTGACTTTC.

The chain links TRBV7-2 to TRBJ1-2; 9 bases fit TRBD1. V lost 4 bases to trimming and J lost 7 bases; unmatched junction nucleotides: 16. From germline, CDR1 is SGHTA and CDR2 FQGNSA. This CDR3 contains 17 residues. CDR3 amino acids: CASSSFLGQGMKSGYTF. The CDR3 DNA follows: TGTGCCAGCAGCTCCTTCCTGGGACAGGGCATGAAGAGTGGCTACACCTTC. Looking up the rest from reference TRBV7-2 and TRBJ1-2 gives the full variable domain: GAGVSQSPSNKVTEKGKDVELRCDPISGHTALYWYRQSLGQGLEFLIYFQGNSAPDKSGLPSDRFSAERTGGSVSTLTIQRTQQEDSAVYLCASSSFLGQGMKSGYTFGSGTRLTVV.

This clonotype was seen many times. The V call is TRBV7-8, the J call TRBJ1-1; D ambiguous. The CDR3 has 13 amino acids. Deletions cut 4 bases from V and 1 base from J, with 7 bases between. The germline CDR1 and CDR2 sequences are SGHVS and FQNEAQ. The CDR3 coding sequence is TGTGCCAGCAGCTCGCATGCGAACACTGAAGCTTTCTTT. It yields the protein CASSSHANTEAFF.

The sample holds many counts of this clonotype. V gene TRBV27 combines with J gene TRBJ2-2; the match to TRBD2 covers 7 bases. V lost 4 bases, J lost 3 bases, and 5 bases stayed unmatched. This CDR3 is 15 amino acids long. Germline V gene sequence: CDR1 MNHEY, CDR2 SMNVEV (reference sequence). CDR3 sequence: CASSSTGRDTGELFF. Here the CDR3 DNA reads TGTGCCAGCAGTTCAACGGGGAGGGACACCGGGGAGCTGTTTTTT.

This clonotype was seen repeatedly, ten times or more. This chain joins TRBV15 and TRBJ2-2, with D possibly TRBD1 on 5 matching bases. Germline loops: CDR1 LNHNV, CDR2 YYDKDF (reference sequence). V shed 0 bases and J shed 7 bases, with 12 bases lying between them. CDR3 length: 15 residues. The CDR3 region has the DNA TGTGCCACCAGCAGAGAAGGCAGGGCTAACGGGGAGCTGTTTTTT. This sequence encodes CATSREGRANGELFF. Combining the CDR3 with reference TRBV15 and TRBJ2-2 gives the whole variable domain DAMVIQNPRYQVTQFGKPVTLSCSQTLNHNVMYWYQQKSSQAPKLLFHYYDKDFNNEADTPDNFQSRRPNTSFCFLDIRSPGLGDTAMYLCATSREGRANGELFFGEGSRLTVL.

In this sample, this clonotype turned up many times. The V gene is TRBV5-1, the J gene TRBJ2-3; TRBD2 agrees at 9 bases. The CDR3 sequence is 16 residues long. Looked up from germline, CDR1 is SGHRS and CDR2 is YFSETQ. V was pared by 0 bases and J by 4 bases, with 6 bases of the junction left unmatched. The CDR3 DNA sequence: TGCGCCAGCAGCTTGGCTGCGGGGGGGCCTTCAGATACGCAGTATTTT. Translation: CASSLAAGGPSDTQYF.

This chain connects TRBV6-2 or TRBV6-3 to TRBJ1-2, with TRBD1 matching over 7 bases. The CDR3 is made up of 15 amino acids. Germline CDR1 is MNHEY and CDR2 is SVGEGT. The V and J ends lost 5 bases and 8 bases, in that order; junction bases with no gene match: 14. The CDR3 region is CASSEYPGQSEGYTF. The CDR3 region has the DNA TGTGCCAGCAGTGAGTACCCGGGACAGTCAGAAGGCTACACCTTC.

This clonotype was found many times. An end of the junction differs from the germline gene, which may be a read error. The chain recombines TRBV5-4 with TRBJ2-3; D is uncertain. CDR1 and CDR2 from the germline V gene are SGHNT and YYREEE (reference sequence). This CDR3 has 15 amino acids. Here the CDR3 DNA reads TGTGCCAGCAGATTGGAAGCCCTAAGCACAGATACGCAGTATTTT. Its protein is CASRLEALSTDTQYF.